One T cell receptor beta chain is described in this entry. The antigen is unknown. CDR1 is MGHRA, CDR2 YSYEKL, per germline. Trimming left V 1 base short and J 3 bases short, with 7 bases between. This CDR3 spans 13 amino acids. The data originate from a study of CD8+ T cells in alopecia areata. Study at large: Severity scores in treated patients reflected the percentage of scalp affected.

Study-level findings and limits: It was observed that many expanded lesional clones persisted in scalp and blood during tofacitinib. Compared with mice, patients displayed less clear TCR sharing, possibly for HLA-related reasons. Any link of baseline CD8+ expansion to response, resting on one nonresponder, remains uncertain.

Treatment defined: oral pan-JAK inhibitor, 5-10 mg twice daily. RNA extraction was followed by reverse transcription into cDNA, which acted as the sequencing template. TCRdb's table, derived via immunoSEQ multiplex PCR, lists solely in-frame clones and lacks some. The data contain hundreds of thousands of clones, under 40% of them seen just once; the ten biggest clones take up around 0.48%. The gene calls are TRBV4-1 and TRBJ2-7; D not certain. Specimen: CD4+ T cells sorted from blood, collected at roughly week 30, from a patient treated with tofacitinib. The sequence came from a human donor with alopecia areata. CDR3 DNA: TGCGCCAGCAGCCAAGCTCGCTACTACGAGCAGTACTTC. It translates to CASSQARYYEQYF.